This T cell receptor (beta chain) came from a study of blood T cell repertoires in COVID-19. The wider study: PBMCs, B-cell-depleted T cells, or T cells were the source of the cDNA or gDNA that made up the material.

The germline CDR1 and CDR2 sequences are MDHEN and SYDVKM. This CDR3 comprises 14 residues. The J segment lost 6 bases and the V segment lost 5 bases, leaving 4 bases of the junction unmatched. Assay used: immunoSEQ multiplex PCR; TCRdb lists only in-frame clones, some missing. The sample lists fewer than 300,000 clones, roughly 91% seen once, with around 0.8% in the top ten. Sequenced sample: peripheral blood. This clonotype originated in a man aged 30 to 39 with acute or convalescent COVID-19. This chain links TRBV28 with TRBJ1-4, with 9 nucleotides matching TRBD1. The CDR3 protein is CASSARDRDEKLFF. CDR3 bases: TGTGCCAGCAGTGCGCGGGACAGGGATGAAAAACTGTTTTTT.